This T cell receptor beta chain was found in a study of T cell responses to AZD1222 COVID-19 vaccine. General study results and limits: Breadth and depth of Spike-specific TCRs rose after two AZD1222 doses. Epitopes outside B.1.351 and B.1.1.7 mutated regions reportedly drew nearly half of spike TCRs. There were vaccine-associated CD4 TCRs across spike, dominant at 160-218 and 743-854.

The table lists this clone with a count of one. The antigen remains undetermined. TCRdb's table, derived via immunoSEQ multiplex PCR, lists solely in-frame clones and lacks some. The repertoire holds about 75,000 clones, 88% seen once, with over 8% in the top ten. This sequence originates from an adult who received the MenACWY meningococcal vaccine as a control. The material sequenced was peripheral blood, taken 28 days after the second dose of the MenACWY control vaccine.

CDR3 residues: CASRVLTGTEITDTQYF. DNA for the CDR3: TGTGCCAGCCGAGTCCTAACCGGGACAGAGATCACAGATACGCAGTATTTT. The chain uses TRBV4-2 and TRBJ2-3, with 7 bases that match TRBD1. Germline values: CDR1 LGHNA, CDR2 YNFKEQ. V lost 8 bases and J lost 2; bases outside the gene matches: 16. The CDR3 loop spans 17 amino acids.